Below are 27 T cell receptor beta chains sequenced from a single sample in a study of cytomegalovirus exposure and HLA in healthy donors. This PCR relied on a set of 60 Vbeta primers and 13 Jbeta primers. Here immunoSEQ multiplex PCR was the method, and the copy in TCRdb shows in-frame clones only, minus some. The table lists approximately 140,000 clones. The sequencing sample was made of PBMCs. The source is a woman in her 40s in good health and CMV-seronegative.

The chain has TRBV27 and TRBJ1-6; the D gene is possibly TRBD1 (5 bases). Germline assignment: CDR1 MNHEY and CDR2 SMNVEV (reference sequence). The CDR3 runs 13 residues. Trimming took 6 bases from V and 7 from J, leaving 10 bases between them. The CDR3 protein is CASRGVLNSPLHF. The CDR3, as DNA: TGTGCCAGCAGAGGGGTTCTCAATTCACCCCTCCACTTT.

The chain is built from TRBV7-2 and TRBJ2-7; perhaps TRBD2 as D (7 bases). CDR1 SGHTA and CDR2 FQGNSA come from the germline V gene. Trimming took 5 bases from V and 4 from J, leaving 18 bases between them. The CDR3 extends over 15 amino acids. The CDR3 loop reads CASSLLAGAFYEQYF. CDR3 DNA: TGTGCCAGCAGCCTACTGGCGGGGGCTTTTTACGAGCAGTACTTC.

This chain connects TRBV5-1 to TRBJ1-2; TRBD1 aligns across 8 bases. V gave up 3 bases and J gave up 8 bases; unmatched junction bases: 6. Per germline, CDR1 SGHRS and CDR2 YFSETQ. The CDR3 spans 13 residues. CDR3 in amino acids: CASSSGGEGGYTF. CDR3 sequence (DNA): TGCGCCAGCAGCTCAGGGGGCGAGGGCGGCTACACCTTC. Full variable domain (rest looked up from reference TRBV5-1 and TRBJ1-2): KAGVTQTPRYLIKTRGQQVTLSCSPISGHRSVSWYQQTPGQGLQFLFEYFSETQRNKGNFPGRFSGRQFSNSRSEMNVSTLELGDSALYLCASSSGGEGGYTFGSGTRLTVV.

This chain joins TRBV28 and TRBJ1-2; 10 bases are a match to TRBD1. V dropped 6 bases and J dropped 5; count of bases not matched to a gene: 3. Germline CDR1 reads MDHEN; CDR2 reads SYDVKM. The CDR3 extends over 13 amino acids. The CDR3 bases are TGTGCCAGCAGAACGGGACAGGGGTATGGCTACACCTTC. This encodes CASRTGQGYGYTF.

The chain has TRBV29-1 and TRBJ2-3; the match to TRBD2 covers 8 bases. The junction had 8 bases not matched to a gene; V was cut back by 5 bases and J by 4 bases. This CDR3 contains 14 residues. Germline lookup yields CDR1 SQVTM and CDR2 ANQGSEA. CDR3: CSVSSRGGPDTQYF. In nucleotides, the CDR3 is TGCAGCGTTTCCTCCCGGGGGGGCCCAGATACGCAGTATTTT.

The chain joins TRBV29-1 to TRBJ1-4, with D possibly TRBD1 on 5 matching bases. The V end lost 6 bases, the J end lost 8 bases, and 19 bases lay between the germline ends. CDR3 size: 14 residues. Germline CDR1 is SQVTM and CDR2 is ANQGSEA. CDR3 DNA: TGCAGCGTGGGGCAGACAGATCTGAGGGAAAAACTGTTTTTT. Translating gives CSVGQTDLREKLFF.

This sequence joins TRBV5-8 and TRBJ1-5; D possibly corresponds to TRBD1 (5 bases). In germline, CDR1 is SGHTS, CDR2 YDEGEE. Trimming removed 5 bases from V and 7 bases from J, with 7 bases in between. The CDR3 is 11 amino acids. This chain's CDR3 is CASRDIQPQHF. CDR3 DNA sequence: TGTGCCAGCAGGGACATCCAGCCCCAGCATTTT. Full variable domain (missing parts from reference TRBV5-8 and TRBJ1-5): EAGVTQSPTHLIKTRGQQATLRCSPISGHTSVYWYQQALGLGLQFLLWYDEGEERNRGNFPPRFSGRQFPNYSSELNVNALELEDSALYLCASRDIQPQHFGDGTRLSIL.

The V call is TRBV6-1, the J call TRBJ1-4; TRBD1 agrees at 8 bases. The CDR3 is made up of 15 amino acids. From germline, CDR1 is MNHNS and CDR2 SASEGT. With 11 bases clipped from V and 0 bases from J, the junction kept 8 bases outside the gene matches. The CDR3: CAGRQGPATNEKLFF. The CDR3 DNA reads as TGTGCCGGGAGACAGGGGCCGGCAACTAATGAAAAACTGTTTTTT.

The rearrangement joins TRBV7-3 to TRBJ1-6, with D maybe TRBD1 (6 bases). This CDR3 contains 15 residues. Trimming cost V 5 bases and J 8 bases, with 16 bases left between them. Germline V gene lookup returns CDR1 SGHTA and CDR2 FQGTGA. The CDR3 loop reads CASSLGTIGDSPLHF. The CDR3, as DNA: TGTGCCAGCAGCCTAGGGACAATCGGTGATTCACCCCTCCACTTT.

The rearrangement joins TRBV28 to TRBJ2-5; 10 nucleotides agree with TRBD1. Per germline, CDR1 MDHEN and CDR2 SYDVKM. The CDR3 loop spans 14 amino acids. V shed 1 base, J shed 10 bases, and the junction held 6 bases outside the gene matches. This chain's CDR3 is CASSLSDGTGVQYF. CDR3 DNA: TGTGCCAGCAGTTTATCGGACGGGACAGGGGTCCAGTACTTC.

V usage is TRBV19 and J usage is TRBJ1-2, with no clear D. V lost 4 bases, J lost 6 bases, and 21 bases lay in between. The CDR3 sequence is 16 residues long. Germline V gene data show CDR1 as LNHDA and CDR2 as SQIVND (reference sequence). CDR3 loop: CASSTRLRLTMNGYTF. The CDR3 DNA reads as TGTGCCAGTAGTACCCGACTGAGGTTAACTATGAATGGCTACACCTTC. Together with reference TRBV19 and TRBJ1-2, the CDR3 gives the full variable domain: DGGITQSPKYLFRKEGQNVTLSCEQNLNHDAMYWYRQDPGQGLRLIYYSQIVNDFQKGDIAEGYSVSREKKESFPLTVTSAQKNPTAFYLCASSTRLRLTMNGYTFGSGTRLTVV.

The chain couples TRBV19 to TRBJ1-1; D is perhaps TRBD1 (6 bases). Trimming shortened V by 0 bases and J by 7 bases, and 12 bases separated the two germline ends. Germline values: CDR1 LNHDA, CDR2 SQIVND (reference sequence). The CDR3 extends over 14 amino acids. The CDR3 reads CASSIDLGGGEAFF. CDR3 sequence (DNA): TGTGCCAGTAGTATAGACCTTGGGGGCGGTGAAGCTTTCTTT.

The chain combines TRBV28 with TRBJ1-4; a possible D gene is TRBD1 (5 bases). The CDR3 loop spans 12 amino acids. The germline gives CDR1 MDHEN, CDR2 SYDVKM. V was cut by 1 base and J by 15 bases, with 12 bases left in between. The CDR3 DNA sequence: TGTGCCAGCAGTTTATACCAGGGAGGAATGTTTTTT. Amino acids: CASSLYQGGMFF. Based on the CDR3 plus reference TRBV28 and TRBJ1-4, the full variable domain is DVKVTQSSRYLVKRTGEKVFLECVQDMDHENMFWYRQDPGLGLRLIYFSYDVKMKEKGDIPEGYSVSREKKERFSLILESASTNQTSMYLCASSLYQGGMFFGSGTQLSVL.

The genes are TRBV7-9 and TRBJ1-2, with TRBD1 matching 8 bases. V was pared by 5 bases and J by 8 bases, with 4 bases of the junction left unmatched. Per germline, CDR1 SEHNR and CDR2 FQNEAQ (reference sequence). This CDR3 has 12 residues. As DNA, the CDR3 is TGTGCCAGCAGCCAAAACAGGGGGGGCTACACCTTC. Protein: CASSQNRGGYTF.

V gene TRBV6-5 combines with J gene TRBJ2-7, with D tentatively TRBD1 (6 bases). The CDR3 length is 15 residues. CDR1 MNHEY and CDR2 SVGAGI come from the germline V gene. Deletions cut 8 bases from V and 12 bases from J, with 29 bases between. The CDR3 loop reads CASSKPLQGIIVRYF. As DNA, the CDR3 is TGTGCCAGCTCTAAGCCTTTACAGGGTATAATAGTGAGGTACTTC.

The gene calls are TRBV5-1 and TRBJ2-1; the D gene is possibly TRBD2 (6 bases). The CDR3 is 14 residues long. Germline-derived CDR1 and CDR2 are SGHRS and YFSETQ. V lost 4 bases, J lost 8 bases, and 16 bases lay in between. The CDR3 DNA is TGCGCCAGCAGCCTTCCCGGGACTTTCGATGAGCAGTTCTTC. As protein: CASSLPGTFDEQFF.

The rearrangement joins TRBV5-1 to TRBJ1-3, with 7 bases lining up with TRBD1. The germline V gene encodes CDR1 SGHRS and CDR2 YFSETQ. CDR3 length: 14 residues. J gave up 8 bases and V 0 bases, and 5 bases lay outside the gene matches. CDR3 DNA sequence: TGCGCCAGCAGCTTGGCCCAGGGGGTAGACACCATATATTTT. It specifies CASSLAQGVDTIYF.

J is TRBJ1-2 and V is TRBV18, with D unresolved. There are 16 residues in the CDR3. Deletions cut 2 bases from V and 0 bases from J, with 13 bases between. Germline assignment: CDR1 KGHSH and CDR2 LQKENI. In nucleotides, the CDR3 is TGTGCCAGCTCACCATACGTTAAGCCGACTAACTATGGCTACACCTTC. This sequence encodes CASSPYVKPTNYGYTF. Filled out from reference TRBV18 and TRBJ1-2, the complete variable domain reads NAGVMQNPRHLVRRRGQEARLRCSPMKGHSHVYWYRQLPEEGLKFMVYLQKENIIDESGMPKERFSAEFPKEGPSILRIQQVVRGDSAAYFCASSPYVKPTNYGYTFGSGTRLTVV.

The chain is built from TRBV7-2 and TRBJ2-5; 14 bases map to TRBD2. This CDR3 comprises 16 residues. Germline V CDR1 and CDR2: SGHTA, FQGNSA. V lost 2 bases, J lost 2 bases, and 1 base stayed unmatched. CDR3: CASSLWTSGGQETQYF. As DNA, the CDR3 is TGTGCCAGCAGCTTATGGACTAGCGGGGGGCAAGAGACCCAGTACTTC.

The chain employs TRBV11-2 and TRBJ1-2; perhaps TRBD1 as D (6 bases). The CDR3 runs to 17 residues. V dropped 0 bases and J dropped 4 bases, with 18 bases sitting between them. Germline V lookup: CDR1 SGHAT, CDR2 FQNNGV. The CDR3 DNA sequence: TGTGCCAGCAGCTTAGATTGGGGGCAACCGGTCATCTATGGCTACACCTTC. Translated, it gives CASSLDWGQPVIYGYTF.

This chain connects TRBV7-8 to TRBJ2-7, with a weak D call TRBD2 (7 bases). V dropped 7 bases and J dropped 9 bases, with 25 bases sitting between them. The CDR3 runs 15 residues. Germline values: CDR1 SGHVS, CDR2 FQNEAQ. The CDR3 DNA follows: TGTGCCAGCACCTCGAGGGGGGGGAGTGCTGATGGGCAGTACGTC. Amino acid sequence: CASTSRGGSADGQYV.

The chain joins TRBV5-1 to TRBJ2-1, with TRBD2 matching over 8 bases. The CDR3 loop spans 14 amino acids. The germline V gene encodes CDR1 SGHRS and CDR2 YFSETQ. After removal of 4 bases from V and 10 bases from J, the junction contained 10 bases not matched to a gene. The CDR3 here is CASSQSTGGSEQFF. CDR3 in DNA: TGCGCCAGCAGCCAAAGTACGGGGGGGTCAGAGCAGTTCTTC.

The rearrangement joins TRBV19 to TRBJ1-2, with D tentatively TRBD1 (6 bases). From germline, CDR1 is LNHDA and CDR2 SQIVND (reference sequence). This CDR3 contains 16 residues. With 8 bases removed from V and 3 bases from J, the gap between germline ends came to 22 bases. CDR3 loop: CASLKNTGLTDYGYTF. The CDR3 DNA reads TGTGCCAGTCTCAAAAACACAGGGCTGACTGACTATGGCTACACCTTC.

The chain joins TRBV19 to TRBJ1-4, with D possibly TRBD1 on 5 matching bases. Trimming took off 6 bases at V and 2 bases at J, with 13 bases between the two ends. CDR3 length: 15 amino acids. Germline assignment: CDR1 LNHDA and CDR2 SQIVND (reference sequence). CDR3 sequence reads: CASRLTGSTNEKLFF. The DNA of the CDR3 is TGTGCCAGTAGGCTAACAGGATCCACTAATGAAAAACTGTTTTTT. Using reference TRBV19 and TRBJ1-4 for the parts outside the CDR3, the full variable domain is DGGITQSPKYLFRKEGQNVTLSCEQNLNHDAMYWYRQDPGQGLRLIYYSQIVNDFQKGDIAEGYSVSREKKESFPLTVTSAQKNPTAFYLCASRLTGSTNEKLFFGSGTQLSVL.

The V call is TRBV29-1, the J call TRBJ1-1; 8 positions match TRBD1. Trimming took 6 bases from V and 1 from J; bases not matched to a gene: 7. Germline V lookup: CDR1 SQVTM, CDR2 ANQGSEA. This CDR3 is built from 14 residues. CDR3 coding DNA: TGCAGCGTAAACCCCGGGACAGGGAACACTGAAGCTTTCTTT. As protein: CSVNPGTGNTEAFF.

V usage is TRBV6-1 and J usage is TRBJ1-4; D not resolved. The V and J ends lost 3 bases and 0 bases respectively, with 11 bases between them. Germline-derived CDR1 and CDR2 are MNHNS and SASEGT. This CDR3 has 16 residues. CDR3 nucleotides: TGTGCCAGCAGTGAGGCGCGGTTAGCAACTAATGAAAAACTGTTTTTT. Translated: CASSEARLATNEKLFF.

V usage is TRBV29-1 and J usage is TRBJ2-1; D is undetermined. The germline CDR1 and CDR2 sequences are SQVTM and ANQGSEA. The CDR3 is 11 residues long. The CDR3: CSINTYNEQFF. The CDR3 DNA is TGCAGTATAAACACCTACAATGAGCAGTTCTTC.